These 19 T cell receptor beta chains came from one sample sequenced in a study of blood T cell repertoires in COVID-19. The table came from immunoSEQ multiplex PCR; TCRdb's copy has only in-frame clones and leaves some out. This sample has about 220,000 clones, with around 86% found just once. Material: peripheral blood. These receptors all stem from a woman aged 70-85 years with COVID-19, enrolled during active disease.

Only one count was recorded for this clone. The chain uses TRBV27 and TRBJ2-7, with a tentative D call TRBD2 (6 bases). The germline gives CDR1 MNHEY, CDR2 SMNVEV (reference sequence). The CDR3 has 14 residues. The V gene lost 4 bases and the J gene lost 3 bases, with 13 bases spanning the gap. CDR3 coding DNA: TGTGCCAGCAGTTCCCGGACGGGGGACTACGAGCAGTACTTC. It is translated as CASSSRTGDYEQYF.

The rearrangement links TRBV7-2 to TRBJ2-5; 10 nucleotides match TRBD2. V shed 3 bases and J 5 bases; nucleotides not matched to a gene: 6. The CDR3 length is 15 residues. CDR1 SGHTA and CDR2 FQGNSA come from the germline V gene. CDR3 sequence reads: CASSFASGSRETQYF. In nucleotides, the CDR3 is TGTGCCAGCAGCTTCGCTAGCGGGAGCAGGGAGACCCAGTACTTC.

The CDR3 DNA follows: TGCAGCGTTGAAGATCCGGGGAGTGAGCAGTTCTTC. This codes for CSVEDPGSEQFF. This chain connects TRBV29-1 to TRBJ2-1, with D maybe TRBD2 (5 bases). Deletions cut 0 bases from V and 9 bases from J, with 9 bases between. The CDR3 sequence is 12 residues long. Germline V gives CDR1 SQVTM, CDR2 ANQGSEA.

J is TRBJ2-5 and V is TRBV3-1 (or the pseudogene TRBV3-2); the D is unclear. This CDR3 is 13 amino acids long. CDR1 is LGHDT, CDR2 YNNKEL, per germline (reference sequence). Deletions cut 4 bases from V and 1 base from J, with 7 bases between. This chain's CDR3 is CASSPSGQETQYF. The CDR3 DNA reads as TGTGCCAGCAGCCCCTCGGGCCAAGAGACCCAGTACTTC.

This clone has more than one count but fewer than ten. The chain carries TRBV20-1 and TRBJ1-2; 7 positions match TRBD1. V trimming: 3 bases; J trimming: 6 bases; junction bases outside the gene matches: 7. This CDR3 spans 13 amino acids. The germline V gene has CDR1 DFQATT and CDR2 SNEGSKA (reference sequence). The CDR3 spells CSASSDRVHGYTF. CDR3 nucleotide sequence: TGCAGTGCTAGTTCTGACAGGGTCCATGGCTACACCTTC.

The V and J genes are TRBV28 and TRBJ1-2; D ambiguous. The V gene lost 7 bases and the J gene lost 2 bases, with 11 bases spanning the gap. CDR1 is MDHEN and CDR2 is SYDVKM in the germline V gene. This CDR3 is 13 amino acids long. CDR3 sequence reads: CASTPNRNYGYTF. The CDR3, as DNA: TGTGCCAGCACCCCGAATCGGAACTATGGCTACACCTTC.

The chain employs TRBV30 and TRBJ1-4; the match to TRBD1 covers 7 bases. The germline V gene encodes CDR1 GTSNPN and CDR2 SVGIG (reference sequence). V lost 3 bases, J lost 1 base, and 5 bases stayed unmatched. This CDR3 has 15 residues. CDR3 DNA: TGTGCCTGGAGAGACTACAGGGGAACTAATGAAAAACTGTTTTTT. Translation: CAWRDYRGTNEKLFF.

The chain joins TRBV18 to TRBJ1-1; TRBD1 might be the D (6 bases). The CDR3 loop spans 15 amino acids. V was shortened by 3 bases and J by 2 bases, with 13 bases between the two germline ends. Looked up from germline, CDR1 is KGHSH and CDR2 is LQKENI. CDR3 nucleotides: TGTGCCAGCTCACCTCAACAGGGATCCAACACTGAAGCTTTCTTT. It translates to CASSPQQGSNTEAFF.

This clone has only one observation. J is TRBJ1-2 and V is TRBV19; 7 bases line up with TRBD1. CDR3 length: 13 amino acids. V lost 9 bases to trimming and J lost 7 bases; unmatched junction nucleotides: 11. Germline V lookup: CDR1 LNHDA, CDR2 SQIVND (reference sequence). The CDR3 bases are TGTGCCAGCGATTCATCAGGGGGTTTTGGCTACACCTTC. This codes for CASDSSGGFGYTF. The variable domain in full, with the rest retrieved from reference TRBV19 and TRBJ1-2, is DGGITQSPKYLFRKEGQNVTLSCEQNLNHDAMYWYRQDPGQGLRLIYYSQIVNDFQKGDIAEGYSVSREKKESFPLTVTSAQKNPTAFYLCASDSSGGFGYTFGSGTRLTVV.

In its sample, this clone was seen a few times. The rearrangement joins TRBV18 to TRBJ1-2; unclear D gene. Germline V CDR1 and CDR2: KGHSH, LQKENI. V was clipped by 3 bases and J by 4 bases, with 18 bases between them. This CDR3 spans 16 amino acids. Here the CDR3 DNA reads TGTGCCAGCTCACCCGTTTCGTCACAGCCCTTCTATGGCTACACCTTC. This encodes CASSPVSSQPFYGYTF.

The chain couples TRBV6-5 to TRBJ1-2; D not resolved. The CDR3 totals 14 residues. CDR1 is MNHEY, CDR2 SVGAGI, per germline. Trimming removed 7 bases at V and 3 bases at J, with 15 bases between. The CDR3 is CASKPLVEDYGYTF. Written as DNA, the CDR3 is TGTGCCAGCAAACCCTTGGTTGAGGACTATGGCTACACCTTC.

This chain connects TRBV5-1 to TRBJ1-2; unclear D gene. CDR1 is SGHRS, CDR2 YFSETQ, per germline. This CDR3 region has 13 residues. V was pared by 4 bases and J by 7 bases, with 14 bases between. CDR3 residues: CASSPELTLGYTF. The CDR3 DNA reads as TGCGCCAGCAGCCCGGAACTAACGCTTGGCTACACCTTC.

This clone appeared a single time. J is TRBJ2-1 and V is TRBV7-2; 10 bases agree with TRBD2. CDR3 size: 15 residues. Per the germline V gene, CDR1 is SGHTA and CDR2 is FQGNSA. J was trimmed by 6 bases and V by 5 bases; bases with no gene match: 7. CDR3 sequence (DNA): TGTGCCAGCAGCCCAAGCGGGAGGGCAGCCAATGAGCAGTTCTTC. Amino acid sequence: CASSPSGRAANEQFF.

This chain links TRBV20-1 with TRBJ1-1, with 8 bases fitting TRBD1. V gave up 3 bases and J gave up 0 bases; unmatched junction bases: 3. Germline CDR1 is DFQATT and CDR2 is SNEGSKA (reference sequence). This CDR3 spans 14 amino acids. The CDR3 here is CSASQGAVNTEAFF. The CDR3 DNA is TGCAGTGCTAGTCAGGGGGCTGTGAACACTGAAGCTTTCTTT.

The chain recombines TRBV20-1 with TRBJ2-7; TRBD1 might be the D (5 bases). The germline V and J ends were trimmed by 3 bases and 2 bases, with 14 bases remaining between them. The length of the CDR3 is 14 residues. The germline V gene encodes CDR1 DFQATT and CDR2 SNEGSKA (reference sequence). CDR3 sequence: CSASAPGNPYEQYF. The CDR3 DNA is TGCAGTGCTAGTGCCCCAGGGAACCCCTACGAGCAGTACTTC.

The CDR3 reads CASSPQATYGYTF. In nucleotides, the CDR3 is TGTGCCAGCAGCCCACAGGCAACCTATGGCTACACCTTC. The J gene is TRBJ1-2, the V gene TRBV14; TRBD1 might be the D (5 bases). Germline CDR1 SGHDN, CDR2 FVKESK. V lost 4 bases and J 4 bases, leaving 10 bases between the germline ends. The CDR3 covers 13 residues.

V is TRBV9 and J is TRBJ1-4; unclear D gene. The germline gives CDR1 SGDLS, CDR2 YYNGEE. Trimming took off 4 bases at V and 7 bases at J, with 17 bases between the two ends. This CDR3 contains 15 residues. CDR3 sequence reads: CASSRRSSRGEKLFF. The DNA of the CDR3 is TGTGCCAGCAGCCGGAGGTCCTCGAGAGGTGAAAAACTGTTTTTT.

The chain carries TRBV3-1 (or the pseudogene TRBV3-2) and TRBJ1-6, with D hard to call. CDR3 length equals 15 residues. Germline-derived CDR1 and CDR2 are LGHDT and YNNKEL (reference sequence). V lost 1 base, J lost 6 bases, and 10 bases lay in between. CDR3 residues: CASSQVDTANSPLHF. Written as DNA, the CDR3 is TGTGCCAGCAGCCAAGTTGACACGGCTAATTCACCCCTCCACTTT.

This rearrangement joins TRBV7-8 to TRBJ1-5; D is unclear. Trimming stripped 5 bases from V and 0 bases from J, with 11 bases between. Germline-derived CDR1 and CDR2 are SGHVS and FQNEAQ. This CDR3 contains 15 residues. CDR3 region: CASSPPGYSNQPQHF. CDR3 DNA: TGTGCCAGCAGCCCACCAGGTTATAGCAATCAGCCCCAGCATTTT.